This TCR beta chain was identified in a study of blood T cells in healthy people across ages. Points from the study as a whole: It was found that TCR beta diversity correlated strongly with the percentage of naive T cells.

A J-beta primer mix and a sample-barcoded 5' primer were used in a second PCR of roughly 6 to 12 cycles. A single record per CDR3 protein comes from TCRdb applying MiXCR to the 5' RACE reads. This sample has over 600,000 distinct CDR3 sequences, with around 38% found just once. This clonotype was recorded a few times. Its specificity is unknown. The receptor comes from a man of 80 years or more in good health. What was sequenced was blood.

The CDR3 DNA follows: TGTGCCAGCGCAACCCAGGCCCTCTATGGCTACACCTTC. As protein: CASATQALYGYTF. The chain joins TRBV2 to TRBJ1-2; D call uncertain. CDR1 SNHLY and CDR2 FYNNEI come from the germline V gene. This CDR3 has 13 residues. Trimming stripped 8 bases from V and 4 bases from J, with 14 bases between.